The 18 T cell receptor beta chains listed next were all sequenced from one sample in a study of HIV-infected patients and healthy controls. TCRdb reprocessed the 5' RACE reads via MiXCR and lists one record per CDR3 protein. The sample records around 58,000 distinct CDR3 sequences, roughly 19% being singletons. Specimen: CD4+ T cells from blood. The receptor source for this set is a human donor in good health.

There are a few counts of this clonotype. The chain combines TRBV6-2 or TRBV6-3 with TRBJ2-5; 13 bases line up with TRBD2. This CDR3 contains 15 residues. Trimming took 6 bases from V and 3 from J; bases not matched to a gene: 4. Looked up from germline, CDR1 is MNHEY and CDR2 is SVGEGT. CDR3 sequence: CASRVGTSGKETQYF. As DNA, the CDR3 is TGTGCCAGCAGGGTTGGGACTAGCGGGAAAGAGACCCAGTACTTC.

This clonotype has a count of ten or more. The chain carries TRBV6-2 or TRBV6-3 and TRBJ1-2; D may be TRBD1 (5 bases). CDR3 length: 14 residues. With 6 bases removed from V and 2 bases from J, the gap between germline ends came to 13 bases. Germline CDR1 and CDR2: MNHEY and SVGEGT. The CDR3 region has the DNA TGTGCCAGCAGCTCCGGGACGACCAACTATGGCTACACCTTC. Its translation: CASSSGTTNYGYTF.

The chain carries TRBV7-2 and TRBJ2-7; 7 nucleotides align to TRBD1. V gave up 5 bases and J gave up 0 bases; unmatched junction bases: 4. Germline V gene sequence: CDR1 SGHTA, CDR2 FQGNSA. The CDR3 is 14 residues long. In DNA form, the CDR3 reads TGTGCCAGCAGCCCTTACAGGGGCTCCTACGAGCAGTACTTC. Translated, it gives CASSPYRGSYEQYF.

The chain combines TRBV4-1 with TRBJ1-4; TRBD1 is a possible D gene (5 bases). The CDR3 sequence is 16 residues long. CDR1 is MGHRA, CDR2 YSYEKL, per germline. Trimming pared 1 base from V and 8 bases from J, leaving 17 bases between. The chain's CDR3 is CASSQGGLSGKEKLFF. CDR3 coding DNA: TGCGCCAGCAGCCAAGGGGGACTGTCGGGAAAGGAAAAACTGTTTTTT.

The chain uses TRBV27 and TRBJ2-4; either TRBD1 or TRBD2 may supply D (6 bases each). The germline V and J ends were trimmed by 1 base and 1 base, with 14 bases remaining between them. CDR1 is MNHEY, CDR2 SMNVEV, per germline (reference sequence). The CDR3 spans 17 residues. The CDR3: CASSLFRGEAAKNIQYF. DNA of the CDR3: TGTGCCAGCAGTTTATTTAGGGGGGAGGCGGCCAAAAACATTCAGTACTTC.

This clonotype was counted ten times or more. The chain uses TRBV20-1 and TRBJ2-3, with TRBD2 matching over 11 bases. The junction had 6 bases not matched to a gene; V was cut back by 6 bases and J by 4 bases. This CDR3 region has 14 residues. From germline, CDR1 is DFQATT and CDR2 SNEGSKA (reference sequence). CDR3 in DNA: TGCAGTGCCGTAGCGGGGGGGCCAGCAGATACGCAGTATTTT. Protein: CSAVAGGPADTQYF.

A note on this clonotype: This sequence may be a read error, since a much larger clone differs from it by one base. The chain carries TRBV29-1 and TRBJ2-3; 8 bases map to TRBD1. The J segment lost 4 bases and the V segment lost 5 bases, leaving 8 bases of the junction unmatched. The CDR3 totals 14 residues. Germline V gene data show CDR1 as SQVTM and CDR2 as ANQGSEA. CDR3 in DNA: TGCAGCGTTTGCCCAGGGGGCAGCCCAGATACGCAGTATTTT. It specifies CSVCPGGSPDTQYF.

The CDR3 loop reads CASSSGLAGQETQYF. The CDR3 nucleotides are TGCGCCAGCAGCTCCGGACTAGCGGGACAAGAGACCCAGTACTTC. V and J are TRBV5-1 and TRBJ2-5; 12 positions match TRBD2. Germline loops: CDR1 SGHRS, CDR2 YFSETQ. CDR3 size: 15 residues. Trimming at V came to 3 bases and at J to 2 bases, leaving 2 bases not matched to a gene.

This clonotype was seen many times. J is TRBJ1-1 and V is TRBV11-3, with TRBD1 matching over 9 bases. Germline V gene sequence: CDR1 SGHNT, CDR2 YENEEA. Unmatched junction bases numbered 11, after V lost 5 bases and J lost 4 bases. This CDR3 spans 16 amino acids. The CDR3, as DNA: TGTGCCAGCAGCCCTCGTGGACAGGGGCCTTTCACTGAAGCTTTCTTT. Protein product: CASSPRGQGPFTEAFF.

The V call is TRBV6-6, the J call TRBJ2-1; tentatively, D is TRBD2 (7 bases). The germline CDR1 and CDR2 sequences are MNHNY and SVGAGI (reference sequence). CDR3 length: 16 residues. V was pared by 4 bases and J by 1 base, with 14 bases between. The CDR3 DNA reads TGTGCCAGCAGTTCGGAGCGGGGACAATCCTACAATGAGCAGTTCTTC. Translated: CASSSERGQSYNEQFF.

Ten or more counts support this clonotype. The chain couples TRBV2 to TRBJ2-5; D not resolved. The CDR3 consists of 14 residues. The V gene's germline CDR1 is SNHLY and CDR2 FYNNEI. Trimming removed 1 base at V and 7 bases at J, with 13 bases between. This CDR3 reads CASSEGVSTGTQYF. The CDR3, as DNA: TGTGCCAGCAGTGAAGGGGTGTCGACGGGGACCCAGTACTTC.

V and J are TRBV6-5 and TRBJ1-5; 7 positions match TRBD1. Germline values: CDR1 MNHEY, CDR2 SVGAGI. The CDR3 has 16 residues. Germline trimming cut 5 bases from V and 0 bases from J; bases unmatched to any gene: 7. The CDR3 region has the DNA TGTGCCAGCAGTCCAGGGGGATTTGGTAGCAATCAGCCCCAGCATTTT. Its protein product is CASSPGGFGSNQPQHF.

This clonotype has at least ten counts. The chain employs TRBV10-3 and TRBJ1-1; tentatively, D is TRBD1 (5 bases). CDR3 length equals 13 residues. Trimming removed 4 bases from V and 4 bases from J, with 10 bases in between. Germline CDR1 and CDR2: ENHRY and SYGVKD. The CDR3 here is CAISGTGVTEAFF. DNA of the CDR3: TGTGCCATCAGTGGTACGGGGGTCACTGAAGCTTTCTTT.

A few counts support this clonotype. The chain has TRBV7-9 and TRBJ1-1; the match to TRBD1 covers 8 bases. There are 14 residues in the CDR3. V shed 6 bases and J 6 bases; nucleotides not matched to a gene: 9. CDR1 is SEHNR, CDR2 FQNEAQ, per germline (reference sequence). CDR3 amino acids: CASRPMQGAAEAFF. The CDR3 bases are TGTGCCAGCAGACCTATGCAGGGGGCTGCTGAAGCTTTCTTT.

This clonotype was counted a few times. The rearrangement joins TRBV5-1 to TRBJ2-5; 8 bases match TRBD1. Germline V gene data show CDR1 as SGHRS and CDR2 as YFSETQ. Trimming removed 4 bases from V and 1 base from J; junction bases left unmatched: 3. The CDR3 length is 14 residues. CDR3 coding DNA: TGCGCCAGCAGCATACAGGGGGTCCAAGAGACCCAGTACTTC. It translates to CASSIQGVQETQYF. Variable domain in full (rest from reference TRBV5-1 and TRBJ2-5): KAGVTQTPRYLIKTRGQQVTLSCSPISGHRSVSWYQQTPGQGLQFLFEYFSETQRNKGNFPGRFSGRQFSNSRSEMNVSTLELGDSALYLCASSIQGVQETQYFGPGTRLLVL.

The genes are TRBV4-2 and TRBJ2-3; TRBD2 matches 8 bases. Germline trimming cut 2 bases from V and 1 base from J; bases unmatched to any gene: 8. The CDR3 is 17 residues long. Germline CDR1 LGHNA, CDR2 YNFKEQ. The CDR3 nucleotides are TGTGCCAGCAGCCAACCTGGACTAGCCTCCGGCACAGATACGCAGTATTTT. Protein product: CASSQPGLASGTDTQYF.

The chain combines TRBV10-3 with TRBJ2-6; TRBD2 agrees at 9 bases. Germline CDR1 and CDR2: ENHRY and SYGVKD. Trimming cost V 3 bases and J 5 bases; bases outside gene matches: 14. The CDR3 loop spans 19 amino acids. CDR3 region: CAISDVASGKGARANVLTF. The CDR3 DNA follows: TGTGCCATCAGTGACGTGGCTAGCGGGAAAGGGGCAAGGGCCAACGTCCTGACTTTC.

Here the CDR3 reads CSASPWTGAYEQYF. CDR3 DNA: TGCAGTGCTAGCCCCTGGACAGGGGCCTACGAGCAGTACTTC. The genes are TRBV20-1 and TRBJ2-7, with 9 bases fitting TRBD1. Germline assignment: CDR1 DFQATT and CDR2 SNEGSKA (reference sequence). V trimming: 3 bases; J trimming: 2 bases; junction bases outside the gene matches: 5. CDR3 length equals 14 residues.